This entry is about one T cell receptor beta chain. Its target is not known. Germline CDR1 SQVTM, CDR2 ANQGSEA. This CDR3 comprises 13 residues. Trimming at V came to 2 bases and at J to 8 bases, leaving 6 bases not matched to a gene. This sample was included in a study of shared clonotypes between healthy human individuals. Some clones are missing from TCRdb's copy, which holds only in-frame ones; the method was immunoSEQ multiplex PCR. The data contain fewer than 350,000 clones, around 87% of them singletons. Regarding the study as a whole: Sequencing of the sorted subsets was shown by rarefaction to be incomplete despite large depth.

This chain connects TRBV29-1 to TRBJ1-1; 9 nucleotides match TRBD1. Material for sequencing was memory CD8+ T cells sorted from blood. Subset meaning: CD45RO+ cells pooled with CCR7-negative TemRA cells. This clonotype was sampled from a man aged 18 to 29 in good health. The CDR3 reads CSVEIWDREEAFF. CDR3 DNA: TGCAGCGTTGAAATTTGGGACAGGGAAGAAGCTTTCTTT.